These T cell receptor beta chains were read from a single sample in a study of T-cell memory formation after mild COVID-19. TCRdb re-derived calls from the 5' RACE reads in MiXCR, one entry per CDR3 protein. The profile shows around 500,000 distinct CDR3 sequences, around a sixth of them singletons. Material for sequencing was PBMCs or a T cell subset sorted from them (not recorded which). These receptors all come from an adult woman who had mild COVID-19 (a few samples of this study predate the infection). Cell type and time point are not known. The CDR3 runs from the conserved cysteine through the conserved F or W. A D gene is named only where the DNA matches it firmly. A clone size is listed for some rows: how often the clone was seen (once, few, many), or a class if it is expanded.

j_call clone_size v_call d_call cdr3_aa cdr3_nt
TRBJ1-4 many TRBV3-1 TRBD1 CASSQYRGRNEKLFF TGTGCCAGCAGCCAGTACAGGGGGCGTAATGAAAAACTGTTTTTT
TRBJ2-1 . TRBV7-9 . CASSLVTGDNEQFF TGTGCCAGCAGCTTAGTAACGGGGGACAATGAGCAGTTCTTC
TRBJ2-1 . TRBV5-4 TRBD2 CASSVSGGRDNEQFF TGTGCCAGCAGCGTTAGCGGGGGCCGAGACAATGAGCAGTTCTTC
TRBJ1-5 . TRBV9 . CASSVDDSQPQHF TGTGCCAGCAGCGTAGATGATAGTCAGCCCCAGCATTTT
TRBJ2-5 few TRBV6-2/TRBV6-3 TRBD2 CASSYSGADQETQYF TGTGCCAGCAGTTACAGCGGGGCCGACCAAGAGACCCAGTACTTC
TRBJ2-3 few TRBV30 TRBD2 CAGRGAGTDTQYF TGTGCCGGGCGGGGGGCGGGCACAGATACGCAGTATTTT
TRBJ1-2 many TRBV2 . CASSVGTTNYGYTF TGTGCCAGCAGTGTCGGGACAACGAACTATGGCTACACCTTC
TRBJ2-7 few TRBV12-3/TRBV12-4 . CASRTMEEQYF TGTGCCAGCAGGACGATGGAAGAGCAGTACTTC
TRBJ2-6 few TRBV7-9 TRBD1 CASSLAVGDRGSSGANVLTF TGTGCCAGCAGCTTAGCGGTAGGAGACAGGGGCTCCTCTGGGGCCAACGTCCTGACTTTC
TRBJ2-7 few TRBV6-1 . CASSESVTFAYEQYF TGTGCCAGCAGTGAATCTGTGACATTCGCCTACGAGCAGTACTTC
TRBJ2-7 few TRBV29-1 . CSVEGDYEQYF TGCAGCGTTGAAGGGGACTACGAGCAGTACTTC
TRBJ2-3 . TRBV3-1 . CASSHRSRADTQYF TGTGCCAGCAGCCACCGAAGTCGGGCAGATACGCAGTATTTT
TRBJ1-6 . TRBV27 . CASSPPRVVLDSPLHF TGTGCCAGCAGCCCCCCCAGGGTAGTTCTAGATTCACCCCTCCACTTT
TRBJ2-2 few TRBV29-1 . CSVDTGELFF TGCAGCGTCGACACCGGGGAGCTGTTTTTT
TRBJ2-5 . TRBV7-9 TRBD1 CASSSADRVETQYF TGTGCCAGCAGCTCGGCCGACAGGGTGGAGACCCAGTACTTC
TRBJ2-1 many TRBV4-2 . CASSLFAWDNEQFF TGTGCCAGCAGCCTGTTCGCGTGGGACAATGAGCAGTTCTTC
TRBJ1-2 few TRBV24-1 TRBD1 CATSDWRQGGDYGYTF TGTGCCACCAGTGACTGGAGACAGGGAGGTGACTATGGCTACACCTTC
TRBJ2-4 few TRBV20-1 TRBD2 CSARDWTSPGNIQYF TGCAGTGCTAGAGATTGGACTAGCCCGGGAAACATTCAGTACTTC
TRBJ2-7 . TRBV6-5 TRBD1 CASSYLGQGAGEQYF TGTGCCAGCAGTTACTTGGGACAGGGGGCCGGGGAGCAGTACTTC
TRBJ1-1 . TRBV10-3 TRBD1 CAIMGQGNTEAFF TGTGCCATCATGGGACAGGGGAACACTGAAGCTTTCTTT
TRBJ1-1 . TRBV6-5 . CASSYNGAEAFF TGTGCCAGCAGTTACAACGGGGCTGAAGCTTTCTTT
TRBJ2-1 . TRBV5-4 . CASSLSPANEQFF TGTGCCAGCAGCTTGTCCCCGGCCAATGAGCAGTTCTTC
TRBJ1-1 . TRBV20-1 . CSADTGSAEAFF TGCAGTGCTGATACAGGGTCAGCTGAAGCTTTCTTT
TRBJ2-2 . TRBV30 . CAWREGGEETGELFF TGTGCCTGGAGGGAAGGAGGGGAAGAAACCGGGGAGCTGTTTTTT
TRBJ1-1 few TRBV6-2/TRBV6-3 . CASSSGTSTEAFF TGTGCCAGCAGCTCCGGGACAAGTACTGAAGCTTTCTTT
TRBJ1-5 . TRBV7-8 . CASSLDRAQHF TGTGCCAGCAGCTTAGACCGGGCCCAGCATTTT